This TCR beta chain is from a study of cytomegalovirus exposure and HLA in healthy donors. Overall study findings and caveats: Reportedly, diagnosis of cytomegalovirus status by the classifier showed high specificity and sensitivity. In vitro confirmation showed a few CMV-associated chains to be CMV antigen specific. Altogether, 150 to 200 TCR beta chains were recorded as cytomegalovirus-associated.

TCRdb's copy holds only in-frame clones and misses some; the assay was immunoSEQ multiplex PCR. The repertoire holds 100,000 or so clones, with 85% as singletons. V was cut by 1 base and J by 5 bases, with 8 bases left in between. Germline-derived CDR1 and CDR2 are SNHLY and FYNNEI. The CDR3 is made up of 13 amino acids. This clone was detected once. Its antigen is not known. The same CDR3 is also encoded by other DNA sequences in this sample. Sequencing was done on a sample of PBMCs. V usage is TRBV2 and J usage is TRBJ2-5; D gene uncertain. This receptor was obtained from a man aged 18 to 30 in good health and CMV-seropositive. CDR3 in DNA: TGTGCCAGCAGTGAAGACTTGAGGGAGACCCAGTACTTC. Translating it yields CASSEDLRETQYF. The full variable domain, rest sourced from reference TRBV2 and TRBJ2-5, is EPEVTQTPSHQVTQMGQEVILRCVPISNHLYFYWYRQILGQKVEFLVSFYNNEISEKSEIFDDQFSVERPDGSNFTLKIRSTKLEDSAMYFCASSEDLRETQYFGPGTRLLVL.